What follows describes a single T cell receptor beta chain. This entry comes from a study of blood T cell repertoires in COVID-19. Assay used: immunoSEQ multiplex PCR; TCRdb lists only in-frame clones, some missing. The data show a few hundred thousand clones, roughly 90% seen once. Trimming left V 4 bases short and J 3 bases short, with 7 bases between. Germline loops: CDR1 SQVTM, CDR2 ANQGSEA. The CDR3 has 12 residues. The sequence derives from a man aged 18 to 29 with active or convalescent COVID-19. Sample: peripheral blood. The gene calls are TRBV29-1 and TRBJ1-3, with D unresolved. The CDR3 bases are TGCAGCGTTGCTCAGGTTGGAAACACCATATATTTT. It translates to CSVAQVGNTIYF.